What follows are 13 T cell receptor beta chains derived from one specimen sequenced in a study of shared clonotypes between healthy human individuals. The data were produced by immunoSEQ multiplex PCR, yet TCRdb's version contains in-frame clones alone and is incomplete. Of some 2,400,000 clones in the sample, approximately 94% are singletons; the top ten hold around 0.13%. Sequencing input: naive CD4+ T cells sorted from blood. Indicated subset: CD45RA+ positively selected. The receptors derive from a young man in good health.

The CDR3, as DNA: TGTGCCAGCAGTGAAGGGGGAGGGCAGTTCTTC. This sequence encodes CASSEGGGQFF. The genes are TRBV6-1 and TRBJ2-1; D is perhaps TRBD2 (6 bases). V was cut by 1 base and J by 12 bases, with 7 bases left in between. CDR3 length equals 11 residues. Looked up from germline, CDR1 is MNHNS and CDR2 is SASEGT.

V gene TRBV6-6 combines with J gene TRBJ2-3, with D possibly matching TRBD1 (5 bases). Trimming stripped 0 bases from V and 5 bases from J, with 12 bases between. The CDR3 extends over 15 amino acids. Germline V gene sequence: CDR1 MNHNY, CDR2 SVGAGI (reference sequence). The CDR3 here is CASSYSNQGGDTQYF. The CDR3 DNA is TGTGCCAGCAGTTACTCGAACCAGGGCGGAGATACGCAGTATTTT.

The DNA for the CDR3 is TGTGCCAGCAGTTTATCTACGAGGACCCACGAGCAGTACTTC. As protein: CASSLSTRTHEQYF. V and J are TRBV27 and TRBJ2-7; D not certain. The V end lost 0 bases, the J end lost 5 bases, and 11 bases lay between the germline ends. Per the germline V gene, CDR1 is MNHEY and CDR2 is SMNVEV (reference sequence). This CDR3 comprises 14 residues.

The chain links TRBV29-1 to TRBJ2-1; 7 nucleotides align to TRBD1. The V gene's germline CDR1 is SQVTM and CDR2 ANQGSEA. Unmatched junction bases numbered 5, after V lost 2 bases and J lost 4 bases. This CDR3 region has 14 residues. CDR3 coding DNA: TGCAGCGTTGAATCGACAGGGACATACAATGAGCAGTTCTTC. Amino acid sequence: CSVESTGTYNEQFF.

This clone came up a few times. This CDR3 is also generated by other DNA sequences in the sample. V gene TRBV6-5 combines with J gene TRBJ2-7, with D tentatively TRBD1 or TRBD2 (5 bases each). Germline V gives CDR1 MNHEY, CDR2 SVGAGI. CDR3 length equals 13 residues. Trimming removed 6 bases at V and 7 bases at J, with 16 bases between. CDR3 in DNA: TGTGCCAGCAGCTGGGGCAGGGAGAGTGAGCAGTACTTC. Translation: CASSWGRESEQYF.

The gene calls are TRBV10-1 and TRBJ2-1; TRBD1 matches 7 bases. Germline loops: CDR1 WNHNN, CDR2 SYGVQD (reference sequence). The J segment lost 5 bases and the V segment lost 4 bases, leaving 5 bases of the junction unmatched. CDR3 length: 14 amino acids. CDR3 nucleotides: TGCGCCAGCAGTGGAGGGACAGCCAACAATGAGCAGTTCTTC. It is translated as CASSGGTANNEQFF.

For this clone: Other DNA sequences in the same sample also yield this CDR3. This chain uses TRBV19 with TRBJ1-5, with a possible D match to TRBD1 (5 bases). The CDR3 contains 14 residues. With 5 bases removed from V and 0 bases from J, the gap between germline ends came to 8 bases. Germline V gene data show CDR1 as LNHDA and CDR2 as SQIVND (reference sequence). The CDR3 sequence: CASSSTDSNQPQHF. The CDR3 bases are TGTGCCAGTAGTTCGACAGATAGCAATCAGCCCCAGCATTTT.

The chain carries TRBV4-3 and TRBJ2-3; TRBD2 agrees at 9 bases. Per the germline V gene, CDR1 is LGHNA and CDR2 is YSLEER. V shed 3 bases and J 6 bases; nucleotides not matched to a gene: 16. CDR3 size: 18 residues. This CDR3 is CASSHSAGRSGRSDTQYF. As DNA, the CDR3 is TGCGCCAGCAGCCATTCCGCCGGGCGTAGCGGGAGATCCGATACGCAGTATTTT.

The table lists this clone with a count of one. The V gene is TRBV19, the J gene TRBJ1-5; D possibly corresponds to TRBD1 (5 bases). Per the germline V gene, CDR1 is LNHDA and CDR2 is SQIVND (reference sequence). The CDR3 spans 16 residues. The V and J ends lost 3 bases and 0 bases respectively, with 12 bases between them. DNA of the CDR3: TGTGCCAGTAGTATGGGGGTGCCGTATAGCAATCAGCCCCAGCATTTT. Translating gives CASSMGVPYSNQPQHF.

The CDR3 region is CASSRRGQPSTDTQYF. CDR3 coding DNA: TGTGCCAGCAGCCGAAGGGGACAACCTAGCACAGATACGCAGTATTTT. The V call is TRBV7-3, the J call TRBJ2-3; the D gene is possibly TRBD1 (6 bases). V was shortened by 5 bases and J by 0 bases, with 15 bases between the two germline ends. Germline lookup yields CDR1 SGHTA and CDR2 FQGTGA. The CDR3 extends over 16 amino acids.

This clone was counted once. This rearrangement joins TRBV30 to TRBJ1-3, with D hard to call. CDR3 length: 14 amino acids. Trimming cost V 4 bases and J 0 bases, with 10 bases left between them. Germline values: CDR1 GTSNPN, CDR2 SVGIG (reference sequence). The CDR3 region is CAWTYESSGNTIYF. DNA for the CDR3: TGTGCCTGGACATACGAGAGCTCTGGAAACACCATATATTTT.

The chain has TRBV10-3 and TRBJ2-3; D gene uncertain. The CDR3 loop spans 12 amino acids. CDR1 is ENHRY, CDR2 SYGVKD, per germline. V was cut by 8 bases and J by 2 bases, with 8 bases left in between. The CDR3: CAIGQYTDTQYF. The CDR3 DNA reads TGTGCCATCGGGCAGTACACAGATACGCAGTATTTT.

The chain recombines TRBV7-2 with TRBJ2-3, with TRBD2 identical over 9 bases. The CDR3 spans 16 residues. The germline gives CDR1 SGHTA, CDR2 FQGNSA. With V trimmed by 1 base and J by 5 bases, 7 bases remained unmatched. The CDR3 DNA reads as TGTGCCAGCAGCTTAGGGGTAGCGGGAGAGGGAGATACGCAGTATTTT. Its protein product is CASSLGVAGEGDTQYF.